The 17 T cell receptor beta chains below come from one sample, sequenced in a study of T cell responses to AZD1222 COVID-19 vaccine. Assay used: immunoSEQ multiplex PCR; TCRdb lists only in-frame clones, some missing. Among 140,000 to 150,000 clones listed, around 93% were seen once. The input for sequencing was peripheral blood, taken 28 days after the second AZD1222 dose. Every receptor here comes from an adult who received the AZD1222 COVID-19 vaccine.

The chain carries TRBV6-2 or TRBV6-3 and TRBJ1-1; D unresolved. The V and J ends lost 2 bases and 0 bases respectively, with 1 base between them. Germline CDR1 reads MNHEY; CDR2 reads SVGEGT. The CDR3 is made up of 12 amino acids. In nucleotides, the CDR3 is TGTGCCAGCAGTTACATGAACACTGAAGCTTTCTTT. Residues: CASSYMNTEAFF.

This clone was found a few times. The chain uses TRBV19 and TRBJ2-2; D is possibly TRBD1 (5 bases). V lost 7 bases and J lost 4, with 16 bases in between. The germline CDR1 and CDR2 sequences are LNHDA and SQIVND (reference sequence). This CDR3 spans 15 amino acids. The CDR3 region is CASTVAGRGTGELFF. The CDR3 DNA reads as TGTGCCAGTACTGTTGCAGGGCGTGGCACCGGGGAGCTGTTTTTT.

V is TRBV6-5 and J is TRBJ2-4; TRBD1 is a possible D gene (6 bases). With 6 bases removed from V and 6 bases from J, the gap between germline ends came to 15 bases. Per the germline V gene, CDR1 is MNHEY and CDR2 is SVGAGI. This CDR3 region has 14 residues. The CDR3 DNA reads TGTGCCAGCAGCTCTGACAGGCGAACAAACATTCAGTACTTC. It translates to CASSSDRRTNIQYF.

V usage is TRBV24-1 and J usage is TRBJ2-1, with 7 bases that match TRBD2. Germline V lookup: CDR1 KGHDR, CDR2 SFDVKD. V lost 0 bases to trimming and J lost 8 bases; unmatched junction nucleotides: 12. The length of the CDR3 is 17 residues. DNA for the CDR3: TGTGCCACCAGTGATTTGCTCGCGGGAGAGGTGGGGGATGAGCAGTTCTTC. The encoded protein is CATSDLLAGEVGDEQFF.

The chain uses TRBV4-1 and TRBJ2-1; 9 bases fit TRBD2. With V trimmed by 4 bases and J by 4 bases, 8 bases remained unmatched. Germline V gene lookup returns CDR1 MGHRA and CDR2 YSYEKL. The CDR3 has 16 amino acids. The CDR3 loop reads CASSPESLAGYNEQFF. In DNA form, the CDR3 reads TGCGCCAGCAGCCCAGAATCACTAGCGGGTTACAATGAGCAGTTCTTC.

This clone was recorded only once. J is TRBJ1-1 and V is TRBV27, with D unresolved. This CDR3 is built from 14 residues. Germline CDR1 and CDR2: MNHEY and SMNVEV (reference sequence). Trimming left V 6 bases short and J 0 bases short, with 11 bases between. In DNA form, the CDR3 reads TGTGCCAGCAGGTTCGCCACAATGAACACTGAAGCTTTCTTT. Its protein product is CASRFATMNTEAFF.

The V and J genes are TRBV10-3 and TRBJ1-2; 11 positions agree with TRBD1. V lost 7 bases to trimming and J lost 7 bases; unmatched junction nucleotides: 11. Germline V lookup: CDR1 ENHRY, CDR2 SYGVKD. This CDR3 spans 15 amino acids. This CDR3 reads CAITLNRTGGSGYTF. As DNA, the CDR3 is TGTGCCATCACCTTAAATCGGACAGGGGGCTCTGGCTACACCTTC.

This chain uses TRBV28 with TRBJ1-2; 7 nucleotides agree with TRBD1. Trimming took 6 bases from V and 1 from J; bases not matched to a gene: 11. Germline-derived CDR1 and CDR2 are MDHEN and SYDVKM. The CDR3 is 16 residues long. The CDR3 DNA reads TGTGCCAGCAGCAAACAACCGGGACAGAGTAACTATGGCTACACCTTC. Translated: CASSKQPGQSNYGYTF.

The V and J genes are TRBV28 and TRBJ1-2; 9 positions agree with TRBD1. The CDR3 runs to 15 residues. Trimming at V came to 4 bases and at J to 6 bases, leaving 9 bases not matched to a gene. Germline-derived CDR1 and CDR2 are MDHEN and SYDVKM. The CDR3 DNA follows: TGTGCCAGCAGTTCCGGGACAGGGACGTATCATGGCTACACCTTC. It specifies CASSSGTGTYHGYTF.

The CDR3 here is CASSQGTGRQETQYF. CDR3 DNA: TGCGCCAGCAGCCAGGGTACAGGGAGGCAAGAGACCCAGTACTTC. The rearrangement joins TRBV4-3 to TRBJ2-5; tentatively, D is TRBD1 or TRBD2 (6 bases each). This CDR3 is 15 amino acids long. Looked up from germline, CDR1 is LGHNA and CDR2 is YSLEER. The V end was cut by 3 bases, the J end by 2 bases, with 13 bases between.

This chain links TRBV4-3 with TRBJ1-3; D gene uncertain. CDR3 size: 14 residues. Trimming removed 4 bases from V and 5 bases from J, with 12 bases in between. Per germline, CDR1 LGHNA and CDR2 YSLEER. The CDR3 DNA follows: TGCGCCAGCAGCCCAGACGGGGTCAGAAACACCATATATTTT. Its translation is CASSPDGVRNTIYF.

This chain uses TRBV5-5 with TRBJ2-1; D is possibly TRBD1 (6 bases). Germline V CDR1 and CDR2: SGHKS, YYEKEE (reference sequence). The CDR3 extends over 16 amino acids. Trimming stripped 0 bases from V and 5 bases from J, with 15 bases between. The DNA for the CDR3 is TGTGCCAGCAGCTTGGGTTACAGGGTGACCGACAATGAGCAGTTCTTC. This gives the protein CASSLGYRVTDNEQFF.

The CDR3, as DNA: TGTGCCAGCAGCCCGATGGTGGGGGCCATGAACACTGAAGCTTTCTTT. Translation gives CASSPMVGAMNTEAFF. The rearrangement joins TRBV3-1 (or the pseudogene TRBV3-2) to TRBJ1-1; weak D call: TRBD1 (6 bases). Germline lookup yields CDR1 LGHDT and CDR2 YNNKEL (reference sequence). V dropped 4 bases and J dropped 0 bases, with 15 bases sitting between them. The CDR3 covers 16 residues.

The genes are TRBV9 and TRBJ2-7; D remains unclear. This CDR3 contains 15 residues. The V and J ends lost 0 bases and 0 bases respectively, with 10 bases between them. Germline CDR1 and CDR2: SGDLS and YYNGEE. CDR3 region: CASSVGDESSYEQYF. The CDR3, as DNA: TGTGCCAGCAGCGTAGGCGACGAGAGCTCCTACGAGCAGTACTTC.

For this clone: Distinct nucleotide sequences in the sample also encode this CDR3. The gene calls are TRBV27 and TRBJ1-6; the D is unclear. This CDR3 is built from 12 residues. V dropped 3 bases and J dropped 7 bases, with 4 bases sitting between them. Germline loops: CDR1 MNHEY, CDR2 SMNVEV (reference sequence). The CDR3 protein is CASSFQNSPLHF. CDR3 bases: TGTGCCAGCAGTTTCCAGAATTCACCCCTCCACTTT.

Details on this clone: This clone may be a read error of a much larger clone one base away. The chain links TRBV28 to TRBJ1-2; 9 bases match TRBD1. Trimming took 5 bases from V and 2 from J; bases not matched to a gene: 3. The CDR3 extends over 14 amino acids. Germline V lookup: CDR1 MDHEN, CDR2 SYDVKM. In nucleotides, the CDR3 is TGTGCCAGCAGTCCCGGGACAGGGAACTATGGCTACACCTTC. The encoded protein is CASSPGTGNYGYTF.

The gene calls are TRBV10-3 and TRBJ2-3, with D possibly being TRBD1 (6 bases). The germline CDR1 and CDR2 sequences are ENHRY and SYGVKD. The CDR3 spans 14 residues. The ends were cut back, 2 bases at V and 2 bases at J, with 8 bases in the middle. DNA for the CDR3: TGTGCCATCAGTGAGGGACAGTTCACAGATACGCAGTATTTT. Translating gives CAISEGQFTDTQYF.